This TCR beta chain was sequenced during a study of shared clonotypes between healthy human individuals. Notes on the study in general: Enrolling few donors narrowed the genetic and exposure-history diversity that was represented. Exclusively blood specimens were collected; tissue repertoires likely differ.

In regard to this clone: The antigen remains undetermined.

The germline gives CDR1 ENHRY, CDR2 SYGVKD. Trimming cost V 4 bases and J 4 bases, with 16 bases left between them. CDR3 size: 15 residues. Clones were sequenced by immunoSEQ multiplex PCR, and TCRdb holds only the in-frame ones, with some missing. The data contain some 1.5 million clones, approximately 98% of them singletons. The chain joins TRBV10-3 to TRBJ1-2, with a tentative D call TRBD1 (5 bases). This TCR was recovered from a man younger than 45 in good health. Sample: naive CD4+ T cells sorted from blood. Subset of the sample: CD45RA+ positively selected. CDR3 bases: TGTGCCATCAGTGGAACGCTGGGACTGTCCTATGGCTACACCTTC. Translation gives CAISGTLGLSYGYTF.